The 4 T cell receptor beta chains listed next were all sequenced from one sample in a study of blood T cell repertoires in COVID-19. Sequencing used immunoSEQ multiplex PCR; TCRdb keeps in-frame clones, though not all of them. The sample lists around 150,000 clones, 86% occurring once. Sequencing was carried out using peripheral blood. The receptors originated from a man aged 18 to 35 with acute or convalescent COVID-19.

This chain uses TRBV10-3 with TRBJ2-6; possible D gene TRBD1, 6 bases. This CDR3 region has 17 residues. The V gene lost 2 bases and the J gene lost 4 bases, with 15 bases spanning the gap. Germline V CDR1 and CDR2: ENHRY, SYGVKD. For the CDR3, the DNA is TGTGCCATCAGTGAGCCAGGGGACAAAACAGGGGCCAACGTCCTGACTTTC. Translated: CAISEPGDKTGANVLTF.

This chain joins TRBV18 and TRBJ2-2; the D gene is possibly TRBD2 (6 bases). Germline V lookup: CDR1 KGHSH, CDR2 LQKENI. The V end lost 1 base, the J end lost 0 bases, and 9 bases lay between the germline ends. This CDR3 has 16 residues. In DNA, the CDR3 is TGTGCCAGCTCACCACTTGGCGGGGCGAACACCGGGGAGCTGTTTTTT. Amino acid sequence: CASSPLGGANTGELFF.

A remark on this clone: This sequence may be a read error, since a much larger clone differs from it by one base. Different DNA sequences within this sample yield the same CDR3. V and J are TRBV30 and TRBJ1-5; 9 bases line up with TRBD1. J gave up 6 bases and V 1 base, and 1 base lay outside the gene matches. Germline CDR1 and CDR2: GTSNPN and SVGIG (reference sequence). This CDR3 has 13 residues. The chain's CDR3 is CAWSGQGGQPQHF. Here the CDR3 DNA reads TGTGCCTGGAGTGGACAGGGGGGTCAGCCCCAGCATTTT. Looking up the rest from reference TRBV30 and TRBJ1-5 gives the full variable domain: SQTIHQWPATLVQPVGSPLSLECTVEGTSNPNLYWYRQAAGRGLQLLFYSVGIGQISSEVPQNLSASRPQDRQFILSSKKLLLSDSGFYLCAWSGQGGQPQHFGDGTRLSIL.

The genes are TRBV7-9 and TRBJ1-4; D gene ambiguous. V lost 1 base, J lost 0 bases, and 6 bases lay in between. The CDR3 is 15 residues long. The germline V gene encodes CDR1 SEHNR and CDR2 FQNEAQ (reference sequence). The chain's CDR3 is CASSLVLPTNEKLFF. CDR3 in DNA: TGTGCCAGCAGCTTAGTCCTACCAACTAATGAAAAACTGTTTTTT.